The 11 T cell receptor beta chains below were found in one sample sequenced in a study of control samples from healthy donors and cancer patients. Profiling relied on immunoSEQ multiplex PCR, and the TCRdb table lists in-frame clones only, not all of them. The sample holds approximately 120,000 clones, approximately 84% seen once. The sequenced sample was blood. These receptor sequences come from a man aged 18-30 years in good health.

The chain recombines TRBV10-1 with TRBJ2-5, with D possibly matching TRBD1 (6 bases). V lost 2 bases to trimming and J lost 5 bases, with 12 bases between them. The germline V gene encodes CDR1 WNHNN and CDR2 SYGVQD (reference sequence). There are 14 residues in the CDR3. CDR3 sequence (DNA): TGCGCCAGCAGTGAGCAGGGGAGAAGTGAGACCCAGTACTTC. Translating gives CASSEQGRSETQYF.

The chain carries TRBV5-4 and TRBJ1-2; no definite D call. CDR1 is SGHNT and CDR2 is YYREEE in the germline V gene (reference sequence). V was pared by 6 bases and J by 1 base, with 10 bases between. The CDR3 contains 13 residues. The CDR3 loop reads CASNLDGNYGYTF. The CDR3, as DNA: TGTGCCAGCAATCTCGACGGTAACTATGGCTACACCTTC.

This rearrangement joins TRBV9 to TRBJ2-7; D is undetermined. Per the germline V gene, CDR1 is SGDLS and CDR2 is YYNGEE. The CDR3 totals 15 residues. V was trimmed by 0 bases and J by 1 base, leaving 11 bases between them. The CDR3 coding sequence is TGTGCCAGCAGCGTAGGGGCAGGAGTATCCTACGAGCAGTACTTC. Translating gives CASSVGAGVSYEQYF.

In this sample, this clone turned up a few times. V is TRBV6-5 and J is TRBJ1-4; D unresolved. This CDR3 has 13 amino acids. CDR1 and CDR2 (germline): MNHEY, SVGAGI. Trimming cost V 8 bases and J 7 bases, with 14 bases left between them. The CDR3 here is CASRRADGEKLFF. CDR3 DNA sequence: TGTGCCAGCCGTAGGGCGGACGGTGAAAAACTGTTTTTT.

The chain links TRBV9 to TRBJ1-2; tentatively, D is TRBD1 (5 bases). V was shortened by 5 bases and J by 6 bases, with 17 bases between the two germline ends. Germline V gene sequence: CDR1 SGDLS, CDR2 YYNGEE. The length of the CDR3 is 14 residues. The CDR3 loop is CASSNPTGRDGYTF. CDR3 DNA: TGTGCCAGCAGTAACCCTACAGGACGAGATGGCTACACCTTC.

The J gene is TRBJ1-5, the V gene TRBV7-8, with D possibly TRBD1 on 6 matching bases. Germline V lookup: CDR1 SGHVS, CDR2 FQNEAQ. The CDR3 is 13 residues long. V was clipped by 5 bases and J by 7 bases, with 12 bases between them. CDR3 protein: CASSTNTGQPQHF. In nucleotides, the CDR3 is TGTGCCAGCAGCACGAATACAGGGCAGCCCCAGCATTTT.

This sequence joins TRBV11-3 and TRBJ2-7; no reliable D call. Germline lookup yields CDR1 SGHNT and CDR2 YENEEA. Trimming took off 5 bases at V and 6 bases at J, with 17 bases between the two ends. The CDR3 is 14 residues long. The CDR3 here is CASSPGSGWGEQYF. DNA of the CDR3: TGTGCCAGCAGCCCCGGGTCCGGCTGGGGCGAGCAGTACTTC.

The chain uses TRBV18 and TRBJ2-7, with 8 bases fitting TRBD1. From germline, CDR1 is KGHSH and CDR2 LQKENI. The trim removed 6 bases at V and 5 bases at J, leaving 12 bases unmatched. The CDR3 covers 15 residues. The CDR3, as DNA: TGTGCCAGCTCTCCCCAGACAGGGGAGTTACACGAGCAGTACTTC. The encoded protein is CASSPQTGELHEQYF.

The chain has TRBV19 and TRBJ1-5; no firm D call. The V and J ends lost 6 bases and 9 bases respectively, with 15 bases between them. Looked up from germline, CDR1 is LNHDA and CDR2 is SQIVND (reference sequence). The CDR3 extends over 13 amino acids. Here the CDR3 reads CASSEEGRGPQHF. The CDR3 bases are TGTGCCAGTAGCGAGGAAGGGCGTGGGCCCCAGCATTTT.

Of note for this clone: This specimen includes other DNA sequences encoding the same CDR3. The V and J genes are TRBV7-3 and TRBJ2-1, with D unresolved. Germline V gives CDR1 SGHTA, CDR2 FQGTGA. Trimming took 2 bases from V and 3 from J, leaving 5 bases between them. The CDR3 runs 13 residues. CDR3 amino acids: CASSLASYNEQFF. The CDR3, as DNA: TGTGCCAGCAGCTTAGCCAGCTACAATGAGCAGTTCTTC.

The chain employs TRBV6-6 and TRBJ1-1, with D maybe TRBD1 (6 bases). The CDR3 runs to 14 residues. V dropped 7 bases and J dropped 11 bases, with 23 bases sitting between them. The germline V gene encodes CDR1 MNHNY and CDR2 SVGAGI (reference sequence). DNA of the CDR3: TGTGCCAGCACCCTCGCGGGGGGGCCGGGCGACGCTTTCTTT. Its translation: CASTLAGGPGDAFF.